What follows are 2 T cell receptor beta chains derived from one specimen sequenced in a study of blood T cell repertoires in COVID-19. The method was immunoSEQ multiplex PCR; TCRdb's version includes in-frame clones alone and lacks a portion of them. The top ten hold around 1.9% of the sample, which has some 270,000 clones, around 90% seen once. The sequenced sample was peripheral blood. The source of these receptors is a woman between 55 and 75 years old with COVID-19, enrolled during active disease.

The chain carries TRBV18 and TRBJ1-1; 8 bases agree with TRBD1. Losses at the gene ends were 3 bases for V and 2 bases for J; bases not matched to a gene: 5. Germline CDR1 and CDR2: KGHSH and LQKENI. This CDR3 has 15 residues. The CDR3 DNA is TGTGCCAGCTCACCGGTAGGACAGGGCAACACTGAAGCTTTCTTT. Its protein product is CASSPVGQGNTEAFF.

The rearrangement joins TRBV27 to TRBJ2-7; 9 bases align to TRBD2. CDR1 MNHEY and CDR2 SMNVEV come from the germline V gene (reference sequence). This CDR3 has 19 residues. Unmatched junction bases numbered 18, after V lost 3 bases and J lost 3 bases. CDR3: CASSFAVGELAGRDYEQYF. The CDR3 DNA is TGTGCCAGCAGTTTTGCGGTGGGTGAGCTAGCGGGGCGAGACTACGAGCAGTACTTC.